These 5 T cell receptor beta chains originate from one sample sequenced in a study of cytomegalovirus exposure and HLA in healthy donors. The PCR made use of 60 Vbeta and 13 Jbeta primers. TCRdb's copy holds only in-frame clones and misses some; the assay was immunoSEQ multiplex PCR. The profile covers under 150,000 clones, with approximately 64% appearing a single time and about 2.6% taken by the ten largest. The source material was PBMCs. The receptors were gathered from a woman in her thirties or forties in good health and CMV-seronegative.

This clone was recorded only once. This chain uses TRBV2 with TRBJ1-2; maybe TRBD1 (5 bases). The CDR3 totals 13 residues. Trimming cost V 6 bases and J 7 bases, with 15 bases left between them. Germline V lookup: CDR1 SNHLY, CDR2 FYNNEI. The DNA of the CDR3 is TGTGCCAGCAGGCCCCAGGGATCTGGTGGCTACACCTTC. Its protein product is CASRPQGSGGYTF.

This clone was picked up one time. V gene TRBV7-2 combines with J gene TRBJ2-3; TRBD2 aligns across 7 bases. V trimming: 3 bases; J trimming: 3 bases; junction bases outside the gene matches: 6. CDR1 is SGHTA and CDR2 is FQGNSA in the germline V gene. The CDR3 covers 15 residues. CDR3 amino acids: CASSFSKAGTDTQYF. The CDR3, as DNA: TGTGCCAGCAGCTTTAGTAAAGCGGGGACAGATACGCAGTATTTT.

V and J are TRBV27 and TRBJ1-6; TRBD1 matches at 8 bases. J was trimmed by 6 bases and V by 5 bases; bases with no gene match: 9. This CDR3 is built from 16 residues. CDR1 is MNHEY, CDR2 SMNVEV, per germline (reference sequence). The CDR3 is CASSPIQGETNSPLHF. The CDR3, as DNA: TGTGCCAGCAGTCCGATACAGGGGGAGACTAATTCACCCCTCCACTTT.

This sequence joins TRBV18 and TRBJ1-1; 7 bases match TRBD1. The CDR3 has 17 amino acids. J gave up 0 bases and V 1 base, and 8 bases lay outside the gene matches. Per germline, CDR1 KGHSH and CDR2 LQKENI. The CDR3 region has the DNA TGTGCCAGCTCACCACGAGTGGGACAGAGAATGAACACTGAAGCTTTCTTT. Translation: CASSPRVGQRMNTEAFF.

The chain combines TRBV4-3 with TRBJ1-6, with 7 bases lining up with TRBD1. The CDR3 totals 16 residues. Germline V CDR1 and CDR2: LGHNA, YSLEER. Trimming at V came to 3 bases and at J to 0 bases, leaving 2 bases not matched to a gene. This chain's CDR3 is CASSQGQNSYNSPLHF. The CDR3 DNA reads TGCGCCAGCAGCCAGGGACAGAACTCCTATAATTCACCCCTCCACTTT.